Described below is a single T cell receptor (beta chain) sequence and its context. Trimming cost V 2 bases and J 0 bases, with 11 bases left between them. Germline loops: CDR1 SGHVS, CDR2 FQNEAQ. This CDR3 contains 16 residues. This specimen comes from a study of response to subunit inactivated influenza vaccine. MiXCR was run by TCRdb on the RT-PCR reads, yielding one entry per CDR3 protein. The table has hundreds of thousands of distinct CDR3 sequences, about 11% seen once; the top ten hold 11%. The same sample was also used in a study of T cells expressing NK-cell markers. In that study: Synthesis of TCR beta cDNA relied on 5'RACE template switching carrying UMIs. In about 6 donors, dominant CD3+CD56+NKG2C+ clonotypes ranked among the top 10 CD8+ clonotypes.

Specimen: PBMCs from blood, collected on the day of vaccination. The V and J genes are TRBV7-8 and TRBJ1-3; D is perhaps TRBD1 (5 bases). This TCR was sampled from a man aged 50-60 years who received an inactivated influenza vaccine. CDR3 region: CASSLRRGTSGNTIYF. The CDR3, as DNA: TGTGCCAGCAGCTTACGGCGGGGCACCTCTGGAAACACCATATATTTT.